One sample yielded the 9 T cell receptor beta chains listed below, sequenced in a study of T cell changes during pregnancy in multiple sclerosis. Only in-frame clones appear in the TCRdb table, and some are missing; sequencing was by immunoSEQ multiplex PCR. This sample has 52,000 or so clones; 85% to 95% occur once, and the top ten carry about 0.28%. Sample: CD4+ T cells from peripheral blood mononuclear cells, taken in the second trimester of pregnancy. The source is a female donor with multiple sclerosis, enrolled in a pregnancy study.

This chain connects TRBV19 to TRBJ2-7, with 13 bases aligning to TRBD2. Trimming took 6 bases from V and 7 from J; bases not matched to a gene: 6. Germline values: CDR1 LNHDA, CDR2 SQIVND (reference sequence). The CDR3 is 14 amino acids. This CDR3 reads CASSRGLAGVEQYF. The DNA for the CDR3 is TGTGCCAGTAGCAGAGGACTAGCGGGGGTTGAGCAGTACTTC.

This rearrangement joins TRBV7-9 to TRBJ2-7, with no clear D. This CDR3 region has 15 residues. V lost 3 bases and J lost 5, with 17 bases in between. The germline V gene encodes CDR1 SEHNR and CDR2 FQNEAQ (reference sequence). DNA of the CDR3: TGTGCCAGCAGCTTGGGCGTGGCTACGATTGACGAGCAGTACTTC. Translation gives CASSLGVATIDEQYF.

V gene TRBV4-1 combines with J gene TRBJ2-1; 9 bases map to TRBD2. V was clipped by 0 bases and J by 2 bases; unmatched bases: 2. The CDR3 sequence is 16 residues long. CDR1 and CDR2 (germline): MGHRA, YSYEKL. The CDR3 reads CASSQETSGTYNEQFF. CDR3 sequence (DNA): TGCGCCAGCAGCCAAGAGACTAGCGGAACCTACAATGAGCAGTTCTTC.

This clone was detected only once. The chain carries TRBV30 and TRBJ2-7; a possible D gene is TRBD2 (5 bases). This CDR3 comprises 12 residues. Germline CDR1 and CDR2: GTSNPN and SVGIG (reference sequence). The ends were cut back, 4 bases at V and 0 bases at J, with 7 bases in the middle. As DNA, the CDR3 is TGTGCCTGGAAGAGCGGCTCCTACGAGCAGTACTTC. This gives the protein CAWKSGSYEQYF.

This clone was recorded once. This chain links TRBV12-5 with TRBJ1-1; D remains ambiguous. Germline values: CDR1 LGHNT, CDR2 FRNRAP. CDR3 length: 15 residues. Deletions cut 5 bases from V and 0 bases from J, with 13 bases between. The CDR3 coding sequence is TGTGCTAGTGGTCCCCCGAGTACGATGAACACTGAAGCTTTCTTT. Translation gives CASGPPSTMNTEAFF.

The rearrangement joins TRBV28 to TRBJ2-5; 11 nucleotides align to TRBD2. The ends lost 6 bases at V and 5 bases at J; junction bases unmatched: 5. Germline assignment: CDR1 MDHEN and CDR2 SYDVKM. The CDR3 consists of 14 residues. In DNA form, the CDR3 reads TGTGCCAGCAGGGATAGCGGGGGGGTCGAGACCCAGTACTTC. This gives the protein CASRDSGGVETQYF.

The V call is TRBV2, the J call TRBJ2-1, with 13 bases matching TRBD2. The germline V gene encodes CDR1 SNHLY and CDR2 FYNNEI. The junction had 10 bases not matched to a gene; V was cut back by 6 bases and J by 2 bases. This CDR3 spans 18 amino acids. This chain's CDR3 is CASSAVPGLAGTYNEQFF. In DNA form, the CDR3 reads TGTGCCAGCAGCGCCGTCCCGGGACTAGCGGGAACCTACAATGAGCAGTTCTTC.

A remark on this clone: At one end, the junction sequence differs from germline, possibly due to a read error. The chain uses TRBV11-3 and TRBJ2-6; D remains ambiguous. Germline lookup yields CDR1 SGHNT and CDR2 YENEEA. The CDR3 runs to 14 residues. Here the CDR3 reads CASSARNDLDKVGF. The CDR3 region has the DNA TGTGCCAGCAGCGCGAGAAACGATCTCGACAAAGTCGGTTTC. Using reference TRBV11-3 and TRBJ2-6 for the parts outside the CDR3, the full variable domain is EAGVVQSPRYKIIEKKQPVAFWCNPISGHNTLYWYLQNLGQGPELLIRYENEEAVDDSQLPKDRFSAERLKGVDSTLKIQPAELGDSAVYLCASSARNDLDKVGFGAGSRLTVL.

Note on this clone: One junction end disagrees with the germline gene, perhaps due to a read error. DNA for the CDR3: TGTGCTAGCAGCTTAGGAGGGGGTGTGAACACCGGGGAGCTGTTTTTT. Translated, it gives CASSLGGGVNTGELFF. The chain has TRBV7-7 and TRBJ2-2; D is perhaps TRBD1 or TRBD2 (6 bases each). Germline V gives CDR1 SSHAT, CDR2 FNYEAQ (reference sequence). CDR3 size: 16 residues.